This entry lists 2 T cell receptor beta chains sequenced from one sample in a study of blood T cell repertoires in COVID-19 (TCRdb year 2020). To prepare the library, the immunoSEQ multiplex PCR assay was applied. Held by TCRdb, this immuneACCESS table contains in-frame sequences only and omits some clones. Under half of the omission traces to an unresolved V gene where checked; the cause of the rest is unknown. The sample table shows some 200,000 clones, and 70% to 85% are seen once. Jointly, the top ten make up roughly 7% of the sample. What was sequenced was peripheral blood. These receptors were collected from a woman older than 75 with COVID-19, enrolled during active disease.

This rearrangement joins TRBV9 to TRBJ2-1; 12 positions agree with TRBD2. CDR3 length: 16 amino acids. Germline-derived CDR1 and CDR2 are SGDLS and YYNGEE. Trimming removed 0 bases from V and 5 bases from J; junction bases left unmatched: 3. CDR3: CASSVGTSGINNEQFF. The CDR3 DNA is TGTGCCAGCAGCGTAGGGACTAGCGGGATTAACAATGAGCAGTTCTTC.

V and J are TRBV7-9 and TRBJ1-1; D is unresolved. Trimming stripped 1 base from V and 1 base from J, with 4 bases between. CDR1 is SEHNR and CDR2 is FQNEAQ in the germline V gene (reference sequence). This CDR3 contains 13 residues. The CDR3 region is CASSLGQNTEAFF. CDR3 DNA: TGTGCCAGCAGCTTAGGGCAGAACACTGAAGCTTTCTTT.